A single sample is the source of the 32 T cell receptor beta chains below, sequenced in a study of Tregs in tolerant kidney transplant recipients. Data came from immunoSEQ multiplex PCR; TCRdb stores just in-frame clones and leaves some out. Of around 230,000 clones listed, about 80% were seen once; the top ten hold about 0.64%. The sequenced sample consisted of CD4+ T cells from blood. The receptors stem from a human donor in good health.

This chain links TRBV19 with TRBJ1-4; D not resolved. V was clipped by 6 bases and J by 3 bases, with 11 bases between them. Per germline, CDR1 LNHDA and CDR2 SQIVND (reference sequence). CDR3 length: 14 amino acids. CDR3 coding DNA: TGTGCCAGTAGCGATGGTGGGCCTAATGAAAAACTGTTTTTT. Amino acid sequence: CASSDGGPNEKLFF.

CDR3 region: CASSRVWPDGGMGKFGYGYTF. CDR3 nucleotide sequence: TGTGCCAGTAGTAGAGTTTGGCCGGACGGGGGGATGGGGAAGTTTGGCTATGGCTACACCTTC. The rearrangement links TRBV19 to TRBJ1-2, with TRBD1 as a possible D gene (5 bases). CDR3 length: 21 residues. V shed 4 bases and J shed 4 bases, with 34 bases lying between them. Germline V gene sequence: CDR1 LNHDA, CDR2 SQIVND (reference sequence).

This sequence joins TRBV29-1 and TRBJ2-3; D remains unclear. This CDR3 has 14 residues. The germline CDR1 and CDR2 sequences are SQVTM and ANQGSEA. V was cut by 3 bases and J by 0 bases, with 10 bases left in between. CDR3 DNA: TGCAGCGTTGATCGCACGGTGAGCACAGATACGCAGTATTTT. It codes for CSVDRTVSTDTQYF.

This chain joins TRBV4-2 and TRBJ2-7; the match to TRBD2 covers 10 bases. Germline trimming cut 4 bases from V and 2 bases from J; bases unmatched to any gene: 5. The CDR3 is 15 amino acids. Germline V gives CDR1 LGHNA, CDR2 YNFKEQ. The CDR3 bases are TGTGCCAGCAGCCGGTCAACTAGCGGGACCTACGAGCAGTACTTC. Residues: CASSRSTSGTYEQYF.

This clone was seen a few times. This chain connects TRBV9 to TRBJ2-1; the D is unclear. V shed 0 bases and J shed 0 bases, with 10 bases lying between them. Germline V gene lookup returns CDR1 SGDLS and CDR2 YYNGEE. The CDR3 covers 16 residues. CDR3 DNA sequence: TGTGCCAGCAGCGTAGTCTCCTCCAGCTCCTACAATGAGCAGTTCTTC. Its protein product is CASSVVSSSSYNEQFF.

The rearrangement uses TRBV4-2 and TRBJ1-1; D remains unclear. The CDR3 extends over 13 amino acids. CDR1 LGHNA and CDR2 YNFKEQ come from the germline V gene. V dropped 2 bases and J dropped 1 base, with 5 bases sitting between them. The CDR3 loop reads CASSQRANTEAFF. DNA of the CDR3: TGTGCCAGCAGCCAACGGGCGAACACTGAAGCTTTCTTT.

This clone was seen just once. As DNA, the CDR3 is TGCGCCAGCAGCCAAAAGACTACCGCTACGGGTGAGCAGTTCTTC. This sequence encodes CASSQKTTATGEQFF. The rearrangement links TRBV4-1 to TRBJ2-1, with D perhaps matching TRBD2 (5 bases). The V gene lost 2 bases and the J gene lost 9 bases, with 17 bases spanning the gap. Per germline, CDR1 MGHRA and CDR2 YSYEKL. The CDR3 runs 15 residues.

J is TRBJ1-1 and V is TRBV9, with D tentatively TRBD1 (6 bases). V was cut by 0 bases and J by 0 bases, with 24 bases left in between. CDR1 and CDR2 (germline): SGDLS, YYNGEE. This CDR3 is built from 20 residues. This chain's CDR3 is CASSVEPGGQRLLMNTEAFF. The DNA of the CDR3 is TGTGCCAGCAGCGTAGAGCCGGGGGGGCAGAGACTCTTGATGAACACTGAAGCTTTCTTT. The full variable domain, its missing parts supplied by reference TRBV9 and TRBJ1-1, is DSGVTQTPKHLITATGQRVTLRCSPRSGDLSVYWYQQSLDQGLQFLIQYYNGEERAKGNILERFSAQQFPDLHSELNLSSLELGDSALYFCASSVEPGGQRLLMNTEAFFGQGTRLTVV.

V usage is TRBV18 and J usage is TRBJ2-1, with 7 bases matching TRBD1. Trimming took 5 bases from V and 8 from J; bases not matched to a gene: 6. Germline assignment: CDR1 KGHSH and CDR2 LQKENI. The CDR3 totals 13 residues. CDR3 DNA: TGTGCCAGCTCAATACGACAGGGCGATGAGCAGTTCTTC. Protein sequence: CASSIRQGDEQFF.

The CDR3 DNA reads TGCGCCAGCGGGACTAGCGGGGGGTACAATGAGCAGTTCTTC. It is translated as CASGTSGGYNEQFF. The J gene is TRBJ2-1, the V gene TRBV5-1, with 15 bases fitting TRBD2. With 7 bases clipped from V and 4 bases from J, the junction kept 0 bases outside the gene matches. The CDR3 totals 14 residues. Germline CDR1 reads SGHRS; CDR2 reads YFSETQ.

The rearrangement joins TRBV19 to TRBJ2-1; D not certain. This CDR3 contains 13 residues. Germline values: CDR1 LNHDA, CDR2 SQIVND (reference sequence). Deletions cut 3 bases from V and 6 bases from J, with 9 bases between. The CDR3 sequence: CASSIGPINEQFF. CDR3 DNA: TGTGCCAGTAGTATTGGACCCATCAATGAGCAGTTCTTC.

In DNA, the CDR3 is TGTGCCAGCAGTTACGGAGATCATCAGCCCCAGCATTTT. This gives the protein CASSYGDHQPQHF. The genes are TRBV6-5 and TRBJ1-5; D is ambiguous. Germline V gene data show CDR1 as MNHEY and CDR2 as SVGAGI. Between the trimmed V and J ends, which lost 2 bases and 5 bases, there was a span of 7 bases. This CDR3 comprises 13 residues.

The chain carries TRBV19 and TRBJ1-2; unclear D gene. Trimming left V 3 bases short and J 4 bases short, with 9 bases between. The CDR3 has 13 amino acids. CDR1 LNHDA and CDR2 SQIVND come from the germline V gene (reference sequence). The CDR3 spells CASSIQDSYGYTF. For the CDR3, the DNA is TGTGCCAGTAGTATTCAGGATAGCTATGGCTACACCTTC.

This chain joins TRBV15 and TRBJ2-1; 13 bases match TRBD2. There are 17 residues in the CDR3. The germline V gene encodes CDR1 LNHNV and CDR2 YYDKDF (reference sequence). Unmatched junction bases numbered 6, after V lost 1 base and J lost 6 bases. CDR3 protein: CATSRVGTSGRGNEQFF. The CDR3, as DNA: TGTGCCACCAGCAGAGTAGGAACTAGCGGGAGGGGCAATGAGCAGTTCTTC.

The chain is built from TRBV5-4 and TRBJ1-1; 7 bases are shared with TRBD1. Germline V gene lookup returns CDR1 SGHNT and CDR2 YYREEE (reference sequence). The ends lost 2 bases at V and 6 bases at J; junction bases unmatched: 7. There are 14 residues in the CDR3. The CDR3 bases are TGTGCCAGCAGCTTTAGGGGACAGAGAGCTGAAGCTTTCTTT. This codes for CASSFRGQRAEAFF.

This chain uses TRBV10-1 with TRBJ2-1, with 13 bases fitting TRBD2. The CDR3 is made up of 15 amino acids. The ends lost 6 bases at V and 6 bases at J; junction bases unmatched: 5. CDR1 is WNHNN and CDR2 is SYGVQD in the germline V gene (reference sequence). CDR3 sequence (DNA): TGCGCCAGCAGCTTACGGACTAGCGGGAGCAATGAGCAGTTCTTC. Amino acid sequence: CASSLRTSGSNEQFF.

A remark on this clone: Other DNA sequences within the sample encode an identical CDR3. This chain joins TRBV5-8 and TRBJ1-6; tentatively, D is TRBD1 (5 bases). Looked up from germline, CDR1 is SGHTS and CDR2 is YDEGEE. The CDR3 extends over 17 amino acids. Trimming shortened V by 1 base and J by 9 bases, and 20 bases separated the two germline ends. The CDR3 DNA is TGTGCCAGCAGCTTGAGGGGTGGAGGGTCCCCCATTTCACCCCTCCACTTT. It specifies CASSLRGGGSPISPLHF.

The J gene is TRBJ1-3, the V gene TRBV7-9, with TRBD1 as a possible D gene (6 bases). The CDR3 is made up of 16 amino acids. Trimming took 2 bases from V and 2 from J, leaving 13 bases between them. The V gene's germline CDR1 is SEHNR and CDR2 FQNEAQ (reference sequence). Written as DNA, the CDR3 is TGTGCCAGCAGCTTAACGGAGGGGACAACTGGAAACACCATATATTTT. It encodes CASSLTEGTTGNTIYF.

This rearrangement joins TRBV4-2 to TRBJ2-5, with 7 nucleotides matching TRBD1. The CDR3 loop spans 15 amino acids. V was pared by 1 base and J by 4 bases, with 6 bases of the junction left unmatched. Germline lookup yields CDR1 LGHNA and CDR2 YNFKEQ. CDR3 coding DNA: TGTGCCAGCAGCCAAGGAGACAGGGATCGAGAGACCCAGTACTTC. It specifies CASSQGDRDRETQYF.

The J gene is TRBJ1-2, the V gene TRBV30, with 10 nucleotides matching TRBD1. In germline, CDR1 is GTSNPN, CDR2 SVGIG (reference sequence). The CDR3 runs to 17 residues. Trimming took 2 bases from V and 7 from J; bases not matched to a gene: 16. The CDR3 DNA is TGTGCCTGGAGTCCAGGGAGGACAGGGGGAATTTGGCGTGGCTACACCTTC. Translated, it gives CAWSPGRTGGIWRGYTF.

The chain recombines TRBV18 with TRBJ2-7; D perhaps matches TRBD1 (5 bases). The CDR3 runs 14 residues. CDR1 is KGHSH, CDR2 LQKENI, per germline. Trimming left V 1 base short and J 5 bases short, with 12 bases between. The CDR3 here is CASSPLQGTNEQYF. For the CDR3, the DNA is TGTGCCAGCTCACCACTGCAGGGAACCAACGAGCAGTACTTC. Combining the CDR3 with reference TRBV18 and TRBJ2-7 gives the whole variable domain NAGVMQNPRHLVRRRGQEARLRCSPMKGHSHVYWYRQLPEEGLKFMVYLQKENIIDESGMPKERFSAEFPKEGPSILRIQQVVRGDSAAYFCASSPLQGTNEQYFGPGTRLTVT.

The gene calls are TRBV11-2 and TRBJ2-1, with 12 nucleotides matching TRBD2. The CDR3 loop spans 15 amino acids. V shed 3 bases, J shed 9 bases, and the junction held 6 bases outside the gene matches. Germline V gives CDR1 SGHAT, CDR2 FQNNGV. CDR3 region: CASSLTSGRGTEQFF. CDR3 in DNA: TGTGCCAGCAGCTTGACTAGCGGGAGAGGCACTGAGCAGTTCTTC.

The J gene is TRBJ1-4, the V gene TRBV30; D remains ambiguous. The CDR3 is 12 amino acids. The V and J ends lost 0 bases and 7 bases respectively, with 6 bases between them. CDR1 and CDR2 from the germline V gene are GTSNPN and SVGIG (reference sequence). The CDR3 nucleotides are TGTGCCTGGAGTGTCCTGGGTGAAAAACTGTTTTTT. Translated, it gives CAWSVLGEKLFF.

The chain couples TRBV7-3 to TRBJ2-5; D ambiguous. The ends were cut back, 2 bases at V and 2 bases at J, with 6 bases in the middle. There are 13 residues in the CDR3. Germline V gene sequence: CDR1 SGHTA, CDR2 FQGTGA. The CDR3 DNA reads as TGTGCCAGCAGCTTAGGACGGCAAGAGACCCAGTACTTC. Protein product: CASSLGRQETQYF.

As DNA, the CDR3 is TGTGCCAGCAGCTGGGGTGGGACTCGAGAGTCCTACGAGCAGTACTTC. This encodes CASSWGGTRESYEQYF. V usage is TRBV5-4 and J usage is TRBJ2-7, with D possibly matching TRBD2 (6 bases). Looked up from germline, CDR1 is SGHNT and CDR2 is YYREEE (reference sequence). This CDR3 is built from 16 residues. V lost 3 bases and J lost 1, with 17 bases in between. The entire variable domain, with the rest obtained from reference TRBV5-4 and TRBJ2-7, is as follows: ETGVTQSPTHLIKTRGQQVTLRCSSQSGHNTVSWYQQALGQGPQFIFQYYREEENGRGNFPPRFSGLQFPNYSSELNVNALELDDSALYLCASSWGGTRESYEQYFGPGTRLTVT.

This chain connects TRBV15 to TRBJ2-5; 8 positions match TRBD2. Trimming at V came to 5 bases and at J to 5 bases, leaving 7 bases not matched to a gene. The CDR3 runs to 14 residues. The germline V gene encodes CDR1 LNHNV and CDR2 YYDKDF (reference sequence). DNA of the CDR3: TGTGCCACCAGCGTCGAACTAGCGGTCGAGACCCAGTACTTC. Its protein is CATSVELAVETQYF.

The rearrangement joins TRBV7-9 to TRBJ1-2; no clear D. Trimming stripped 3 bases from V and 2 bases from J, with 13 bases between. This CDR3 contains 15 residues. Germline loops: CDR1 SEHNR, CDR2 FQNEAQ (reference sequence). The CDR3 region is CASSFKGPLNYGYTF. Written as DNA, the CDR3 is TGTGCCAGCAGCTTTAAAGGACCCCTAAACTATGGCTACACCTTC. The full variable domain, completed using reference TRBV7-9 and TRBJ1-2, is DTGVSQNPRHKITKRGQNVTFRCDPISEHNRLYWYRQTLGQGPEFLTYFQNEAQLEKSRLLSDRFSAERPKGSFSTLEIQRTEQGDSAMYLCASSFKGPLNYGYTFGSGTRLTVV.

There are a few counts of this clone. The chain links TRBV11-3 to TRBJ2-3; 13 nucleotides line up with TRBD2. The trim removed 5 bases at V and 5 bases at J, leaving 1 base unmatched. This CDR3 has 14 amino acids. In germline, CDR1 is SGHNT, CDR2 YENEEA. CDR3 residues: CASSRTSGGDTQYF. CDR3 DNA sequence: TGTGCCAGCAGCCGGACTAGCGGGGGAGATACGCAGTATTTT.

CDR3 coding DNA: TGTGCCTGGAGTGTATCACGCGCAGGGAGATCACCCCTCCACTTT. Translating gives CAWSVSRAGRSPLHF. The V and J genes are TRBV30 and TRBJ1-6, with D possibly TRBD1 on 5 matching bases. From germline, CDR1 is GTSNPN and CDR2 SVGIG (reference sequence). The CDR3 has 15 amino acids. V lost 0 bases to trimming and J lost 10 bases, with 16 bases between them.

The chain is built from TRBV9 and TRBJ2-3, with a weak D call TRBD2 (5 bases). Germline V gives CDR1 SGDLS, CDR2 YYNGEE. CDR3 size: 16 residues. Trimming cost V 0 bases and J 5 bases, with 16 bases left between them. CDR3 nucleotides: TGTGCCAGCAGCGTAGCCCCGTTCCCGAGGGAAGATACGCAGTATTTT. This gives the protein CASSVAPFPREDTQYF.

The chain has TRBV2 and TRBJ1-4, with 7 bases matching TRBD1. Looked up from germline, CDR1 is SNHLY and CDR2 is FYNNEI. The junction had 5 bases not matched to a gene; V was cut back by 6 bases and J by 4 bases. This CDR3 is built from 14 residues. CDR3 protein: CASRKGAVNEKLFF. CDR3 nucleotide sequence: TGTGCCAGCAGGAAGGGGGCCGTTAATGAAAAACTGTTTTTT.

V is TRBV30 and J is TRBJ2-1; possibly TRBD1 or TRBD2 for D (6 bases each). Trimming removed 5 bases at V and 1 base at J, with 12 bases between. The CDR3 has 14 amino acids. Germline V lookup: CDR1 GTSNPN, CDR2 SVGIG (reference sequence). The CDR3 DNA reads as TGTGCCTGGGCCAAGGGGGGTTCCTACAATGAGCAGTTCTTC. This translates into CAWAKGGSYNEQFF.